What follows are 27 T cell receptor beta chains derived from one specimen sequenced in a study of cytomegalovirus exposure and HLA in healthy donors. Both 60 Vbeta primers and 13 Jbeta primers went into the PCR. Libraries were prepared by immunoSEQ multiplex PCR; TCRdb keeps only in-frame clonotypes and omits some of them. The table records 90,000 to 120,000 clones, around 82% of them present only once. The sequencing sample was made of PBMCs. The source of these receptors is a woman in her 40s in good health and CMV-seronegative.

The chain links TRBV18 to TRBJ1-1; the D gene is possibly TRBD1 (6 bases). Trimming stripped 6 bases from V and 1 base from J, with 9 bases between. Germline V gene data show CDR1 as KGHSH and CDR2 as LQKENI. The CDR3 is made up of 13 amino acids. The CDR3 coding sequence is TGTGCCAGCTCGGGGGGGCAGAACACTGAAGCTTTCTTT. Protein sequence: CASSGGQNTEAFF.

A few counts support this clone. The J gene is TRBJ2-7, the V gene TRBV9, with D maybe TRBD1 (6 bases). Germline assignment: CDR1 SGDLS and CDR2 YYNGEE. The CDR3 sequence is 16 residues long. Trimming pared 3 bases from V and 5 bases from J, leaving 21 bases between. The CDR3 spells CASSEGHSKTYNEQYF. DNA for the CDR3: TGTGCCAGCAGCGAGGGACACTCAAAGACCTACAACGAGCAGTACTTC.

The chain employs TRBV7-9 and TRBJ1-1; the D gene is possibly TRBD1 (5 bases). This CDR3 has 15 amino acids. Trimming cost V 5 bases and J 1 base, with 14 bases left between them. Germline loops: CDR1 SEHNR, CDR2 FQNEAQ (reference sequence). The CDR3 sequence is CASSAHRQRNTEAFF. CDR3 DNA sequence: TGTGCCAGCAGCGCCCACCGACAGAGGAACACTGAAGCTTTCTTT.

The chain has TRBV30 and TRBJ1-2; weak D call: TRBD1 (6 bases). This CDR3 comprises 15 residues. The V gene's germline CDR1 is GTSNPN and CDR2 SVGIG (reference sequence). V shed 0 bases and J shed 0 bases, with 11 bases lying between them. The CDR3 region is CAWSVVHRANYGYTF. The CDR3 DNA reads as TGTGCCTGGAGTGTAGTACACAGGGCTAACTATGGCTACACCTTC. The full variable domain, in which reference TRBV30 and TRBJ1-2 provide the parts outside the CDR3, is SQTIHQWPATLVQPVGSPLSLECTVEGTSNPNLYWYRQAAGRGLQLLFYSVGIGQISSEVPQNLSASRPQDRQFILSSKKLLLSDSGFYLCAWSVVHRANYGYTFGSGTRLTVV.

The rearrangement links TRBV19 to TRBJ2-7; 7 bases map to TRBD2. The CDR3 spans 15 residues. Germline trimming cut 5 bases from V and 3 bases from J; bases unmatched to any gene: 10. The germline V gene has CDR1 LNHDA and CDR2 SQIVND (reference sequence). Here the CDR3 reads CASSPAVERGYEQYF. The CDR3 DNA reads as TGTGCCAGTAGTCCAGCAGTTGAGCGGGGCTACGAGCAGTACTTC. The variable domain in full, completed from reference TRBV19 and TRBJ2-7, reads DGGITQSPKYLFRKEGQNVTLSCEQNLNHDAMYWYRQDPGQGLRLIYYSQIVNDFQKGDIAEGYSVSREKKESFPLTVTSAQKNPTAFYLCASSPAVERGYEQYFGPGTRLTVT.

This clone was picked up one time. The chain carries TRBV6-5 and TRBJ2-5; 9 bases align to TRBD1. The CDR3 loop spans 15 amino acids. Germline V gene data show CDR1 as MNHEY and CDR2 as SVGAGI. With V trimmed by 6 bases and J by 5 bases, 10 bases remained unmatched. The CDR3 DNA follows: TGTGCCAGCAGCCCCTCCAGGGACAGGGCCGAGACCCAGTACTTC. It is translated as CASSPSRDRAETQYF.

This clone was found a few times. V gene TRBV28 combines with J gene TRBJ2-3; the D is unclear. V lost 5 bases to trimming and J lost 6 bases, with 9 bases between them. In germline, CDR1 is MDHEN, CDR2 SYDVKM. The CDR3 length is 12 residues. The CDR3 DNA is TGTGCCAGCAGTCTTTCCGAGGATACGCAGTATTTT. Translation: CASSLSEDTQYF.

The chain recombines TRBV18 with TRBJ2-7, with D perhaps TRBD2 (6 bases). V gave up 3 bases and J gave up 4 bases, with 19 bases separating them. The CDR3 loop spans 16 amino acids. Germline assignment: CDR1 KGHSH and CDR2 LQKENI. The CDR3 reads CASSPASRNGRYEQYF. Written as DNA, the CDR3 is TGTGCCAGCTCACCGGCTAGTCGAAATGGGAGGTACGAGCAGTACTTC.

CDR3 loop: CASSSRLRGSRGYEQYF. The CDR3 DNA is TGTGCCAGCAGCTCCCGATTGCGGGGATCGAGAGGCTACGAGCAGTACTTC. This sequence joins TRBV7-2 and TRBJ2-5; tentatively, D is TRBD2 (6 bases). The J call may be mistaken, given a closer DNA end match to TRBJ2-7. The germline CDR1 and CDR2 sequences are SGHTA and FQGNSA. There are 17 residues in the CDR3.

The chain is built from TRBV28 and TRBJ2-7; TRBD1 aligns across 10 bases. The CDR3 extends over 14 amino acids. CDR1 is MDHEN and CDR2 is SYDVKM in the germline V gene. Trimming took 6 bases from V and 5 from J; bases not matched to a gene: 7. CDR3 bases: TGTGCCAGCAGGCTTAGACAGGGGGCCAACGAGCAGTACTTC. It specifies CASRLRQGANEQYF.

The chain employs TRBV2 and TRBJ2-3; 10 nucleotides agree with TRBD2. V lost 6 bases and J lost 6; bases outside the gene matches: 12. Germline V lookup: CDR1 SNHLY, CDR2 FYNNEI. CDR3 length: 16 residues. The CDR3, as DNA: TGTGCCAGCAGGGCGACTAGCGGGCCGGGGCGGGATACGCAGTATTTT. This codes for CASRATSGPGRDTQYF. The full variable domain, completed using reference TRBV2 and TRBJ2-3, is EPEVTQTPSHQVTQMGQEVILRCVPISNHLYFYWYRQILGQKVEFLVSFYNNEISEKSEIFDDQFSVERPDGSNFTLKIRSTKLEDSAMYFCASRATSGPGRDTQYFGPGTRLTVL.

The CDR3 region has the DNA TGTGCCAGCAGGGTGTCTCGGGGGGGCCAAGGTGAGCAGTTCTTC. Amino acids: CASRVSRGGQGEQFF. V usage is TRBV6-5 and J usage is TRBJ2-1, with TRBD2 matching over 8 bases. This CDR3 is 15 amino acids long. The ends lost 6 bases at V and 9 bases at J; junction bases unmatched: 13. Germline CDR1 MNHEY, CDR2 SVGAGI.

This clone was detected a few times. The chain recombines TRBV7-8 with TRBJ1-5, with D perhaps matching TRBD1 (5 bases). The CDR3 contains 16 residues. Deletions cut 5 bases from V and 9 bases from J, with 23 bases between. Germline CDR1 reads SGHVS; CDR2 reads FQNEAQ. The CDR3 region has the DNA TGTGCCAGCAGCCTCGAGCGGGGCGGGGGAGTATGGCCCCAGCATTTT. Protein sequence: CASSLERGGGVWPQHF.

The V gene is TRBV19, the J gene TRBJ1-2; D remains unclear. This CDR3 region has 13 residues. Trimming shortened V by 4 bases and J by 1 base, and 7 bases separated the two germline ends. Germline V gene sequence: CDR1 LNHDA, CDR2 SQIVND (reference sequence). The CDR3 bases are TGTGCCAGTAGTAACTACATTAACTATGGCTACACCTTC. The encoded protein is CASSNYINYGYTF.

This clone has just a few counts. This chain uses TRBV7-2 with TRBJ2-7; the match to TRBD1 covers 7 bases. J lost 5 bases, V lost 4 bases, and 5 bases had no gene match. The CDR3 contains 13 residues. The germline V gene has CDR1 SGHTA and CDR2 FQGNSA. As DNA, the CDR3 is TGTGCCAGCAGCTCACAACAGGGGAACGAGCAGTACTTC. Amino acid sequence: CASSSQQGNEQYF.

The chain carries TRBV29-1 and TRBJ2-7, with a possible D match to TRBD1 (6 bases). V lost 6 bases and J 1 base, leaving 16 bases between the germline ends. The germline CDR1 and CDR2 sequences are SQVTM and ANQGSEA. This CDR3 has 14 amino acids. The CDR3 loop is CSVLQGSRSYEQYF. CDR3 sequence (DNA): TGCAGCGTCCTACAGGGTTCAAGGTCCTACGAGCAGTACTTC.

This chain connects TRBV28 to TRBJ1-1; no reliable D call. Germline-derived CDR1 and CDR2 are MDHEN and SYDVKM. V was shortened by 2 bases and J by 0 bases, with 10 bases between the two germline ends. The CDR3 runs 15 residues. DNA of the CDR3: TGTGCCAGCAGTTTAGGTGGAGTCATGAACACTGAAGCTTTCTTT. As protein: CASSLGGVMNTEAFF. The full variable domain, completed using reference TRBV28 and TRBJ1-1, is DVKVTQSSRYLVKRTGEKVFLECVQDMDHENMFWYRQDPGLGLRLIYFSYDVKMKEKGDIPEGYSVSREKKERFSLILESASTNQTSMYLCASSLGGVMNTEAFFGQGTRLTVV.

The genes are TRBV5-6 and TRBJ2-1; D might be TRBD2 (5 bases). CDR1 is SGHDT, CDR2 YYEEEE, per germline. The CDR3 covers 17 residues. The V end was cut by 2 bases, the J end by 0 bases, with 15 bases between. CDR3 sequence reads: CASSFLPKLDSYNEQFF. As DNA, the CDR3 is TGTGCCAGCAGCTTTCTTCCCAAACTAGACTCCTACAATGAGCAGTTCTTC.

The CDR3 DNA follows: TGTGCCAGCAGCTTGAACCTAGCGGCGAACACCGGGGAGCTGTTTTTT. Residues: CASSLNLAANTGELFF. The V call is TRBV5-4, the J call TRBJ2-2, with TRBD2 matching over 7 bases. The J segment lost 0 bases and the V segment lost 1 base, leaving 3 bases of the junction unmatched. Germline values: CDR1 SGHNT, CDR2 YYREEE (reference sequence). The CDR3 covers 16 residues. The variable domain in full, with the rest retrieved from reference TRBV5-4 and TRBJ2-2, is ETGVTQSPTHLIKTRGQQVTLRCSSQSGHNTVSWYQQALGQGPQFIFQYYREEENGRGNFPPRFSGLQFPNYSSELNVNALELDDSALYLCASSLNLAANTGELFFGEGSRLTVL.

In its sample, this clone was seen a few times. CDR3: CSASDVGAQYF. DNA of the CDR3: TGCAGCGCCTCTGACGTAGGGGCTCAGTACTTC. The V gene is TRBV29-1, the J gene TRBJ2-7; possible D gene TRBD1, 5 bases. V was shortened by 7 bases and J by 10 bases, with 17 bases between the two germline ends. Germline CDR1 reads SQVTM; CDR2 reads ANQGSEA. There are 11 residues in the CDR3.

The chain has TRBV7-9 and TRBJ2-2; D remains ambiguous. CDR1 and CDR2 (germline): SEHNR, FQNEAQ (reference sequence). The CDR3 runs to 15 residues. V was shortened by 1 base and J by 0 bases, with 6 bases between the two germline ends. As DNA, the CDR3 is TGTGCCAGCAGCTTAGGGCAGACGAACACCGGGGAGCTGTTTTTT. Translated: CASSLGQTNTGELFF.

This chain connects TRBV7-9 to TRBJ2-7; D is ambiguous. This CDR3 region has 14 residues. CDR1 and CDR2 (germline): SEHNR, FQNEAQ (reference sequence). V lost 3 bases to trimming and J lost 2 bases, with 11 bases between them. CDR3 bases: TGTGCCAGCAGCTTTCCCGAGAAACCCTACGAGCAGTACTTC. This sequence encodes CASSFPEKPYEQYF.

The gene calls are TRBV9 and TRBJ2-1, with D perhaps matching TRBD2 (6 bases). Trimming shortened V by 3 bases and J by 2 bases, and 12 bases separated the two germline ends. Germline lookup yields CDR1 SGDLS and CDR2 YYNGEE. This CDR3 is built from 15 residues. The CDR3 here is CASSGPRTTYNEQFF. CDR3 nucleotides: TGTGCCAGCAGCGGACCCCGGACTACCTACAATGAGCAGTTCTTC.

The gene calls are TRBV28 and TRBJ1-1, with D hard to call. The CDR3 loop spans 14 amino acids. The V gene's germline CDR1 is MDHEN and CDR2 SYDVKM. The V gene lost 7 bases and the J gene lost 4 bases, with 16 bases spanning the gap. The CDR3 DNA is TGTGCCAGCATTAGTTACAGTGCCGTCACTGAAGCTTTCTTT. This encodes CASISYSAVTEAFF.

The chain combines TRBV11-2 with TRBJ1-1; tentative D call: TRBD1 (5 bases). This CDR3 is 16 amino acids long. The ends were cut back, 0 bases at V and 4 bases at J, with 15 bases in the middle. CDR1 and CDR2 (germline): SGHAT, FQNNGV. CDR3 residues: CASSLDGAAVTTEAFF. CDR3 DNA: TGTGCCAGCAGCTTAGATGGGGCGGCGGTGACCACTGAAGCTTTCTTT.

The sample holds one count of this clone. An end of the junction does not agree with germline; a read error may underlie this. The genes are TRBV7-7 and TRBJ2-1; perhaps TRBD2 as D (5 bases). Germline-derived CDR1 and CDR2 are SSHAT and FNYEAQ (reference sequence). This CDR3 is 14 amino acids long. The CDR3: CASSLIEGSNEQFF. For the CDR3, the DNA is TGTGCTAGCAGCTTGATTGAGGGCAGCAATGAGCAGTTCTTC.

The J gene is TRBJ2-7, the V gene TRBV7-9; 15 bases line up with TRBD2. The germline gives CDR1 SEHNR, CDR2 FQNEAQ (reference sequence). J was trimmed by 5 bases and V by 4 bases; bases with no gene match: 9. The CDR3 spans 17 residues. The CDR3 DNA follows: TGTGCCAGCAGCTCGGGACTAGCGGGAGGACCCCCCCACGAGCAGTACTTC. Residues: CASSSGLAGGPPHEQYF. Together with reference TRBV7-9 and TRBJ2-7, the CDR3 gives the full variable domain: DTGVSQNPRHKITKRGQNVTFRCDPISEHNRLYWYRQTLGQGPEFLTYFQNEAQLEKSRLLSDRFSAERPKGSFSTLEIQRTEQGDSAMYLCASSSGLAGGPPHEQYFGPGTRLTVT.